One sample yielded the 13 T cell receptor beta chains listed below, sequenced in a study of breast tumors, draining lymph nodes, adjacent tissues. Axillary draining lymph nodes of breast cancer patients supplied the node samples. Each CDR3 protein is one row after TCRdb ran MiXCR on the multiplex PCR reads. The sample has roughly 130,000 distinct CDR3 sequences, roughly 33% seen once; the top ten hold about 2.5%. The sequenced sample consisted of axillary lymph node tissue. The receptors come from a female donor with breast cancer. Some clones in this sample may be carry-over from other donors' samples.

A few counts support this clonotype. DNA of the CDR3: TGTGCCTGGAGTAAGGGACCGGGGTTCGGGAACACTGAAGCTTTCTTT. It codes for CAWSKGPGFGNTEAFF. The chain couples TRBV30 to TRBJ1-1, with D maybe TRBD1 (5 bases). The CDR3 sequence is 16 residues long. CDR1 is GTSNPN and CDR2 is SVGIG in the germline V gene (reference sequence). Trimming stripped 2 bases from V and 1 base from J, with 17 bases between. Supplemented by reference TRBV30 and TRBJ1-1, the full variable domain reads SQTIHQWPATLVQPVGSPLSLECTVEGTSNPNLYWYRQAAGRGLQLLFYSVGIGQISSEVPQNLSASRPQDRQFILSSKKLLLSDSGFYLCAWSKGPGFGNTEAFFGQGTRLTVV.

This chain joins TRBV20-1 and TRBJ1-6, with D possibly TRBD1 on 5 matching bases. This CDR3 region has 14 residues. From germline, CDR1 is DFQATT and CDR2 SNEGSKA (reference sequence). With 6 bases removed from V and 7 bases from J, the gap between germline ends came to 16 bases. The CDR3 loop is CSATWGGYNSPLHF. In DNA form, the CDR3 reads TGCAGTGCCACCTGGGGCGGCTACAATTCACCCCTCCACTTT.

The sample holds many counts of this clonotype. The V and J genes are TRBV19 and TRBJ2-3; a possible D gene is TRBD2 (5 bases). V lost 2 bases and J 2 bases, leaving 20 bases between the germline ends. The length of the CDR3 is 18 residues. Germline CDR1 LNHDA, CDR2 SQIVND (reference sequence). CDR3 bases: TGTGCCAGTAGTATACTGGGAGACACCTTGGGGTACACAGATACGCAGTATTTT. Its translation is CASSILGDTLGYTDTQYF. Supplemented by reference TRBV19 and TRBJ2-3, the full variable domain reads DGGITQSPKYLFRKEGQNVTLSCEQNLNHDAMYWYRQDPGQGLRLIYYSQIVNDFQKGDIAEGYSVSREKKESFPLTVTSAQKNPTAFYLCASSILGDTLGYTDTQYFGPGTRLTVL.

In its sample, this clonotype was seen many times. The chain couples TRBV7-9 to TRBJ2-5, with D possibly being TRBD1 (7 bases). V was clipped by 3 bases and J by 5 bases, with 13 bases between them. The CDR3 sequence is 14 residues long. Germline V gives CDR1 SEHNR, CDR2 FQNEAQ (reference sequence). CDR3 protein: CASSFQTGRETQYF. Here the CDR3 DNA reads TGTGCCAGCAGCTTCCAGACAGGGAGGGAGACCCAGTACTTC.

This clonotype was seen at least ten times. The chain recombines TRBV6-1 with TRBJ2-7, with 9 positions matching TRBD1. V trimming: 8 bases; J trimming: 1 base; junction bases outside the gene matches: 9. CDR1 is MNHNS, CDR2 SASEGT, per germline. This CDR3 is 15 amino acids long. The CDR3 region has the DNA TGTGCCAGCGGGGGGCCGGGACAGGGTTCCTACGAGCAGTACGTC. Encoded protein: CASGGPGQGSYEQYV.

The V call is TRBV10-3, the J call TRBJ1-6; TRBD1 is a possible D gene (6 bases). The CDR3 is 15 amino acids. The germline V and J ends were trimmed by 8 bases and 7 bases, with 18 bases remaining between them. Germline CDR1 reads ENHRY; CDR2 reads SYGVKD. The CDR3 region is CAIGGESGGNSPLHF. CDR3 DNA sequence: TGTGCCATCGGTGGGGAAAGCGGGGGCAATTCACCCCTCCACTTT.

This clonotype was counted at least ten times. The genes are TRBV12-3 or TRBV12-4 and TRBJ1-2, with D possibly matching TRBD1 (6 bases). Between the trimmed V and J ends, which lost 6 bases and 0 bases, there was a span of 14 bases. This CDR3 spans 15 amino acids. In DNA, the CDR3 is TGTGCCAGCAGCCCCTGGACAGCCACTAACTATGGCTACACCTTC. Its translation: CASSPWTATNYGYTF.

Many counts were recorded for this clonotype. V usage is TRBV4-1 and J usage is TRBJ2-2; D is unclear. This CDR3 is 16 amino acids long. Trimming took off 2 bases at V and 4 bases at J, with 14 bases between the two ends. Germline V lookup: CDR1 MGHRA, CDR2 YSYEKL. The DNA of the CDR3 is TGCGCCAGCAGCCAACCGACGGGTTCGGTCACCGGGGAGCTGTTTTTT. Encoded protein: CASSQPTGSVTGELFF.

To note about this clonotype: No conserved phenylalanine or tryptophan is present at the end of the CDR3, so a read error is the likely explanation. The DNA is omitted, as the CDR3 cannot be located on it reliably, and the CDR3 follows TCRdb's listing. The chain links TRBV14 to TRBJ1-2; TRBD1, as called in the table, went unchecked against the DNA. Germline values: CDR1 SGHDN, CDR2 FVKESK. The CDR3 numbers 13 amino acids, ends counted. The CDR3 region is CASSLNWGYGYAS.

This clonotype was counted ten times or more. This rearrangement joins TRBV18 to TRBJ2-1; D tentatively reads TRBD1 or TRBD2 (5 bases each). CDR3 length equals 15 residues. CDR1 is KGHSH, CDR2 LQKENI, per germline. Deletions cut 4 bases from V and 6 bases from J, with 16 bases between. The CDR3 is CASSRTGTPGNEQFF. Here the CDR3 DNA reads TGTGCCAGCTCACGCACCGGGACCCCCGGCAATGAGCAGTTCTTC.

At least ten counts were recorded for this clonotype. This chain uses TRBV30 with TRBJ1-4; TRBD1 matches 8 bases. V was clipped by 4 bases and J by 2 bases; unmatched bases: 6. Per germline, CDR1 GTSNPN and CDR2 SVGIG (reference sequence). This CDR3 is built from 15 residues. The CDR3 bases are TGTGCCTGGACCCAGGGGGCCTCGACTAATGAAAAACTGTTTTTT. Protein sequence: CAWTQGASTNEKLFF. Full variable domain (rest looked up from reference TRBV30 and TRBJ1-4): SQTIHQWPATLVQPVGSPLSLECTVEGTSNPNLYWYRQAAGRGLQLLFYSVGIGQISSEVPQNLSASRPQDRQFILSSKKLLLSDSGFYLCAWTQGASTNEKLFFGSGTQLSVL.

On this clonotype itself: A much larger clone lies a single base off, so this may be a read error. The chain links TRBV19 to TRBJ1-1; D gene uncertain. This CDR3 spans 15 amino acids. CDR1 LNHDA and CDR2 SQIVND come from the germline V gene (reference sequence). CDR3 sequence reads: CASNSSGLPNTKAFF. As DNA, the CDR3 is TGTGCCAGTAATAGTTCAGGTTTACCGAACACTAAAGCTTTCTTT.

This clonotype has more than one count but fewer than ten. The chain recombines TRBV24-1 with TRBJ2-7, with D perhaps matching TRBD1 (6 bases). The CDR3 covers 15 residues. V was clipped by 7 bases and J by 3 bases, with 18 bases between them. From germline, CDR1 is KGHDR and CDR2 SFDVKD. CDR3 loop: CATSGTPGHRYEQYV. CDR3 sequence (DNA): TGTGCCACCAGCGGAACGCCGGGACACCGCTACGAGCAGTACGTC.